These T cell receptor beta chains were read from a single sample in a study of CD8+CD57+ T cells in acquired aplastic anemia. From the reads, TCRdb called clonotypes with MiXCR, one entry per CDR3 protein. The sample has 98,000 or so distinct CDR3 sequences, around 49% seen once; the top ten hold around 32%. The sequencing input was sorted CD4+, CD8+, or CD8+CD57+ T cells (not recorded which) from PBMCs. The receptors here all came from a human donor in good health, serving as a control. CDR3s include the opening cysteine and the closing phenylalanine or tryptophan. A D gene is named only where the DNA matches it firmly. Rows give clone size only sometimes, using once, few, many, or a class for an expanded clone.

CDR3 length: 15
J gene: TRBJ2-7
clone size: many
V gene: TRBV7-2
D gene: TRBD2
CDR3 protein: CASSLSGGLSYEQYF
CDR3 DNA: TGTGCCAGCAGCTTATCGGGGGGGTTGTCCTACGAGCAGTACTTC

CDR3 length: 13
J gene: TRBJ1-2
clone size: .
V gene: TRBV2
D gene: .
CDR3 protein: CASSPQNNYGYTF
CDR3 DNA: TGTGCCAGCAGCCCGCAGAATAACTATGGCTACACCTTC

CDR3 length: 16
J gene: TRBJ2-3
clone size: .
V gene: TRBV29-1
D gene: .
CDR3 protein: CSVEGYSRQNTDTQYF
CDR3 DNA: TGCAGCGTTGAAGGTTACAGCAGGCAGAACACAGATACGCAGTATTTT

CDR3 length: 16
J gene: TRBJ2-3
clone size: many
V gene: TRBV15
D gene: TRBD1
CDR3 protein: CATSRDFPGGTDTQYF
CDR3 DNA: TGTGCCACCAGCAGAGATTTCCCAGGGGGAACAGATACGCAGTATTTT

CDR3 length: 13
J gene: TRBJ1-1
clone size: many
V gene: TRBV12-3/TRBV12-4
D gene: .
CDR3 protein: CASSLRGGTEAFF
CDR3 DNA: TGTGCCAGCAGTTTACGAGGGGGAACTGAAGCTTTCTTT

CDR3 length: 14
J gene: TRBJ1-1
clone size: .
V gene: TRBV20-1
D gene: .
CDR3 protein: CSAYSTDMNTEAFF
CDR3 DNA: TGCAGTGCTTACTCGACAGACATGAACACTGAAGCTTTCTTT

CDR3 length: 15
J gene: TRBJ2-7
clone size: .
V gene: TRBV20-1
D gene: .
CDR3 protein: CSAGDPKESSYEQYF
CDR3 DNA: TGCAGTGCTGGAGATCCTAAAGAGAGTTCCTACGAGCAGTACTTC

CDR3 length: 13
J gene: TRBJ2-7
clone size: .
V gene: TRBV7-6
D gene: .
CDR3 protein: CASSLVRDREQYF
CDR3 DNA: TGCGCCAGCAGCTTGGTCCGGGACCGCGAGCAGTACTTC

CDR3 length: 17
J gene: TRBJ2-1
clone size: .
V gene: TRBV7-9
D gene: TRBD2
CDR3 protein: CASSPRRLAGNYNEQFF
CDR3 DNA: TGTGCCAGCAGCCCACGGCGACTAGCGGGAAACTACAATGAGCAGTTCTTC

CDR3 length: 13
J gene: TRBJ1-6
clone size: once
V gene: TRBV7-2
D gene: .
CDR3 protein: CASSSTDDSPLHF
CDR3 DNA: TGTGCCAGCAGCTCTACGGATGATTCACCCCTCCACTTT

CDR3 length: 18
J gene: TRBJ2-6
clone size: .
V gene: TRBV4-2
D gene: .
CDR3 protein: CASSLSGPLEAGANVLTF
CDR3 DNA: TGTGCCAGCAGCCTTTCCGGACCGCTTGAGGCCGGGGCCAACGTCCTGACTTTC

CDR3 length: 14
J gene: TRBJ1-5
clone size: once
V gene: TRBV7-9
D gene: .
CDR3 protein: CASAGDYSNQPQHF
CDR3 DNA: TGTGCCAGCGCCGGCGATTATAGCAATCAGCCCCAGCATTTT

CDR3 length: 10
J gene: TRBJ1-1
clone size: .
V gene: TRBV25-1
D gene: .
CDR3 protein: CASTGTEAFF
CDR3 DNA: TGTGCCAGCACCGGGACAGAAGCTTTCTTT

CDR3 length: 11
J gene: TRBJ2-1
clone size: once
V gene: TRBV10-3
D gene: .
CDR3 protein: CAITSGNEQFF
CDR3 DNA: TGTGCCATCACCTCAGGAAATGAGCAGTTCTTC

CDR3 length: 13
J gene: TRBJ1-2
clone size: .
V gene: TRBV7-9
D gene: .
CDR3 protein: CASSQAGETGYTF
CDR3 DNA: TGTGCCAGCAGCCAAGCAGGGGAGACTGGCTACACCTTC

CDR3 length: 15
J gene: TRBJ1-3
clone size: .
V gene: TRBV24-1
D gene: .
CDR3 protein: CATSDPGRAGNTIYF
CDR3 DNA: TGTGCCACCAGTGATCCGGGTAGAGCTGGAAACACCATATATTTT

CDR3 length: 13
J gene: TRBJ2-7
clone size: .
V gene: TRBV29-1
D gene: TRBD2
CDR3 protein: CSSSSGVYYEQYF
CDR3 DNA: TGCAGCAGTTCTAGCGGGGTGTACTACGAGCAGTACTTC

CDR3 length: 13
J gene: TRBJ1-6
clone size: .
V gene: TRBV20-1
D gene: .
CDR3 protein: CSASFGVNSPLHF
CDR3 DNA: TGCAGTGCTAGCTTCGGGGTTAATTCACCCCTCCACTTT

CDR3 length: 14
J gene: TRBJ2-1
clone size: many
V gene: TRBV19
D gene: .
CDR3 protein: CASSIEESHNEQFF
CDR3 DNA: TGTGCCAGTAGTATAGAGGAGAGCCACAATGAGCAGTTCTTC

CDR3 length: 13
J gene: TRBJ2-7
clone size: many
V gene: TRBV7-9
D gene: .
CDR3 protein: CASSLKTENEQYF
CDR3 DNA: TGTGCCAGCAGCTTAAAGACAGAAAACGAGCAGTACTTC

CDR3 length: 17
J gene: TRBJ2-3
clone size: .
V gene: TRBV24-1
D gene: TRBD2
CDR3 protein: CATSGKGLAGGPDTQYF
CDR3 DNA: TGTGCCACCAGTGGAAAAGGGCTAGCGGGAGGGCCAGATACGCAGTATTTT

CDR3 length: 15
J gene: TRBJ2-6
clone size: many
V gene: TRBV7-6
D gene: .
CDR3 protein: CASSLAEGGANVLTF
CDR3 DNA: TGTGCCAGCAGCTTAGCAGAAGGAGGGGCCAACGTCCTGACTTTC

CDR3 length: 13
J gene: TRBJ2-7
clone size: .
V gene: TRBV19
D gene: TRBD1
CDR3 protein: CASSITDRGGQYF
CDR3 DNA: TGTGCCAGTAGTATAACGGACAGGGGCGGGCAGTACTTC

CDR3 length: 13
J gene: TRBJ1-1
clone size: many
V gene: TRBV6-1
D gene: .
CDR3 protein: CASIWTPNTEAFF
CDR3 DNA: TGTGCCAGCATTTGGACCCCGAACACTGAAGCTTTCTTT

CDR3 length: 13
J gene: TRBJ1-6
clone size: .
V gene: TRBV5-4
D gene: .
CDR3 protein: CASTMAGNSPLHF
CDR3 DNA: TGTGCCAGCACCATGGCAGGCAATTCACCCCTCCACTTT

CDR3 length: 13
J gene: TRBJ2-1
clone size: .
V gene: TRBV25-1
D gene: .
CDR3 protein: CASSGYMSYEQFF
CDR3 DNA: TGTGCCAGCAGTGGATATATGAGTTACGAGCAGTTCTTC

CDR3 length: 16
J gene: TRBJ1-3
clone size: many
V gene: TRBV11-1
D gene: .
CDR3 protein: CASSTWEVASGNTIYF
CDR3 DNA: TGTGCCAGCAGCACTTGGGAGGTGGCCTCTGGAAACACCATATATTTT

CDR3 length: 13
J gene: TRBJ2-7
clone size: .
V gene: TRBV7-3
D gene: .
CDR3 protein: CASSAGHDYEQYF
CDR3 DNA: TGTGCCAGCAGCGCCGGACACGACTACGAGCAGTACTTC

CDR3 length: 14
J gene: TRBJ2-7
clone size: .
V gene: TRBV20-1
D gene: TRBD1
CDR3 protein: CSANAGQGYEEQYF
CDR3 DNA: TGCAGTGCTAATGCGGGACAGGGGTATGAGGAGCAGTACTTC

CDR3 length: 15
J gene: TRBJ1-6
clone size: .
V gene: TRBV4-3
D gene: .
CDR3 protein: CASGQDRDGNSPLHF
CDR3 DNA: TGCGCCAGCGGCCAAGATAGGGATGGGAATTCACCCCTCCACTTT

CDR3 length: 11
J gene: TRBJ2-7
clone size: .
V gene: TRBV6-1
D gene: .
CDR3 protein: CASSEWRGQYF
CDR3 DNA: TGTGCCAGCAGTGAATGGAGGGGGCAGTACTTC

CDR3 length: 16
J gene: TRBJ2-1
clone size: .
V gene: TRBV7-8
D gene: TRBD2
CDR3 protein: CASSLGTSGGGNEQFF
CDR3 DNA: TGTGCCAGCAGCTTAGGGACTAGCGGGGGGGGCAATGAGCAGTTCTTC

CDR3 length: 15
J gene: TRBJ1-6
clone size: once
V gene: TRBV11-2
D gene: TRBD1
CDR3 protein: CASSLVTGGTSPLHF
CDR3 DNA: TGTGCCAGCAGCTTAGTCACAGGGGGTACTTCACCCCTCCACTTT

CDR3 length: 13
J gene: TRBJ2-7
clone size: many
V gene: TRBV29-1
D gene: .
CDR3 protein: CSVGEGELGEQYF
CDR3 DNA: TGCAGCGTCGGAGAAGGGGAACTTGGCGAGCAGTACTTC

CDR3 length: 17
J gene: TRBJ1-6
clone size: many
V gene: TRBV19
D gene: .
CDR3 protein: CASSIDRQSSYNSPLHF
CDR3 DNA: TGTGCCAGTAGTATCGATCGTCAAAGCTCCTATAATTCACCCCTCCACTTT

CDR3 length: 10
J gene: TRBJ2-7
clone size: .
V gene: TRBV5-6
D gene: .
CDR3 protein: CASSLSEQYF
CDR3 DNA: TGTGCCAGCAGCTTGTCGGAGCAGTACTTC

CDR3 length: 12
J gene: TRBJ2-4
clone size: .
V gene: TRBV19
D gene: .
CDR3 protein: CATPSAGNIQYF
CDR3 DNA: TGTGCCACCCCATCGGCCGGCAACATTCAGTACTTC

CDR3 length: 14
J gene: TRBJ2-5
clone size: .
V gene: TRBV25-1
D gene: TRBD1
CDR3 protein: CASSGQGINQPQYF
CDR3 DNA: TGTGCCAGCAGTGGACAGGGGATCAATCAGCCCCAGTACTTC

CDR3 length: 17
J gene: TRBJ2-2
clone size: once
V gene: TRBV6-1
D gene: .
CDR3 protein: CASSQDGRGKNTGELFF
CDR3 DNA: TGTGCCAGCAGCCAAGATGGACGGGGAAAAAACACCGGGGAGCTGTTTTTT

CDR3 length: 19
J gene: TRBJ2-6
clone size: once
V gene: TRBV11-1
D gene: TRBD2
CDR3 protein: CASRLRMTSGSPGANVLTF
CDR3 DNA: TGTGCCAGCAGGCTAAGGATGACTAGCGGGAGTCCTGGGGCCAACGTCCTGACTTTC

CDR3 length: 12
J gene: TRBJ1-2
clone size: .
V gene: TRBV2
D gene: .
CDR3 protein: CASSGVGRGYTF
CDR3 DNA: TGTGCCAGCTCCGGCGTCGGTCGTGGCTACACCTTC

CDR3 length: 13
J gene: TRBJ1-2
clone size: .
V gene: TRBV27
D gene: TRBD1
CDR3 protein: CASRRQGDYGYTF
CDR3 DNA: TGTGCCAGCAGGCGACAGGGAGATTATGGCTACACCTTC

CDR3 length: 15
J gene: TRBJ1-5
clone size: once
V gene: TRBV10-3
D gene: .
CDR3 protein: CASNPVGGSNQPQHF
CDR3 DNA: TGTGCCAGTAACCCGGTAGGCGGGAGCAATCAGCCCCAGCATTTT

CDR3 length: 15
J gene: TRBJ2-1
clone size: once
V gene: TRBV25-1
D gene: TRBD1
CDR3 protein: CASSEGDRGGHEQFF
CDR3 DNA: TGTGCCAGCAGCGAGGGGGACAGGGGGGGACATGAGCAGTTCTTC